The present T cell receptor (beta chain) was sequenced within a study of control samples from healthy donors and cancer patients. The CDR3 consists of 17 residues. V lost 2 bases, J lost 0 bases, and 5 bases stayed unmatched. Germline values: CDR1 MNHEY, CDR2 SMNVEV (reference sequence). Data came from immunoSEQ multiplex PCR; TCRdb stores just in-frame clones and leaves some out. The sample consists of about 130,000 clones, 80% to 95% of them appearing once. The sample taken for sequencing was blood. This clonotype originated in a man aged 18 to 30 in good health. The gene calls are TRBV27 and TRBJ2-3; TRBD2 matches 10 bases. The CDR3: CASSLTLAGESTDTQYF. In nucleotides, the CDR3 is TGTGCCAGCAGTTTAACTCTAGCGGGGGAGAGCACAGATACGCAGTATTTT.